What follows describes a single T cell receptor (beta chain). The data originate from a study of OX40 agonist ivuxolimab in advanced cancers. Data came from immunoSEQ multiplex PCR; TCRdb stores just in-frame clones and leaves some out. The sample has tens of thousands of clones, nearly 90% seen once; the top ten hold 0.3% to 0.35%. Germline V gene data show CDR1 as SGHDT and CDR2 as YYEEEE. V shed 4 bases and J 7 bases; nucleotides not matched to a gene: 10. This CDR3 has 16 amino acids. The receptor was isolated from an adult with an advanced solid tumor such as melanoma, head and neck, liver or kidney cancer. The gene calls are TRBV5-6 and TRBJ2-2; 10 nucleotides match TRBD1. Specimen: CD4+ or CD8+ T cells sorted from blood, collected in a trial of the OX40 agonist ivuxolimab. DNA of the CDR3: TGTGCCAGCAGCCCGGCCCCGGGACAGGGGATCGGGGAGCTGTTTTTT. This gives the protein CASSPAPGQGIGELFF.